The clone carrying this T cell receptor (beta chain) showed up just once. What it recognizes is unknown. This may stem from a read error, because a much larger clone lies one nucleotide away. The CDR3 contains 13 residues. CDR1 is SGHNT and CDR2 is YYREEE in the germline V gene (reference sequence). Trimming left V 0 bases short and J 7 bases short, with 7 bases between. Deep was the level at which the assay was run. Every unsorted PBMC PCR replicate was loaded with about 300 ng DNA, around 30,000 T cell genomes. Libraries were prepared by immunoSEQ multiplex PCR; TCRdb keeps only in-frame clonotypes and omits some of them. The sample records 400,000 to 550,000 clones, about 80% being singletons. The data were obtained in a study of shared clonotypes between healthy human individuals. Study-wide results and limits: Researchers sampled only blood; tissue repertoires likely differ.

Healthy HIV-negative adults with no recent acute infections or vaccinations were recruited as donors. Sequencing was performed on PBMCs. V and J are TRBV5-4 and TRBJ2-2; D remains unclear. The TCR originated in a woman between 35 and 50 years old in good health. Some clones in this sample may be carry-over from other donors' samples. In DNA, the CDR3 is TGTGCCAGCAGCTTGGGGGTGTTCGGGGAGCTGTTTTTT. This codes for CASSLGVFGELFF.